The T cell receptor (beta chain) described here comes from a study of T-cell memory formation after mild COVID-19. Study-level background: Clustering of TCRs was largely donor specific.

This clonotype was seen a few times. This CDR3 is built from 12 residues. V dropped 7 bases and J dropped 4; count of bases not matched to a gene: 1. Germline V gene data show CDR1 as KGHDR and CDR2 as SFDVKD. Each CDR3 protein gets one entry after TCRdb re-called the 5' RACE reads with MiXCR. The sample includes around 450,000 distinct CDR3 sequences, about 24% of them seen just once. V usage is TRBV24-1 and J usage is TRBJ1-1, with 8 bases aligning to TRBD1. This receptor was obtained from an adult woman who had mild COVID-19 (a few samples of this study predate the infection). Cell type and time point are not known. The sequencing sample was made of PBMCs or a T cell subset sorted from them (not recorded which). This chain's CDR3 is CATRTGGTEAFF. The CDR3 bases are TGTGCCACCAGAACAGGGGGCACTGAAGCTTTCTTT.